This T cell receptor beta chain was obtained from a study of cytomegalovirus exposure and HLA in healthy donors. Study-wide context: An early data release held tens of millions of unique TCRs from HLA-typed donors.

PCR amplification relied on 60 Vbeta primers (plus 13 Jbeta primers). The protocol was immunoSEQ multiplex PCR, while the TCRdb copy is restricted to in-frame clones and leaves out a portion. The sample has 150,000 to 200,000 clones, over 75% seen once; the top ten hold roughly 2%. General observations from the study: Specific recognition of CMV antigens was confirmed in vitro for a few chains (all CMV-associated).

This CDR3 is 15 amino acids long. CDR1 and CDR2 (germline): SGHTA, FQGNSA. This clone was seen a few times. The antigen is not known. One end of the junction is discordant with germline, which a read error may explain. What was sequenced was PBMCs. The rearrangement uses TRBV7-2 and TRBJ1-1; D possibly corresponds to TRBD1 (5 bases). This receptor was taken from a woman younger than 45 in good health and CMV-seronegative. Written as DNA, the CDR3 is TGTGCCGGCAGCTCAGGTTTTCAGGGGAACACTGAAGCTTTCTTT. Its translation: CAGSSGFQGNTEAFF.